These 3 T cell receptor beta chains originate from one sample sequenced in a study of control samples from healthy donors and cancer patients. Method: immunoSEQ multiplex PCR; TCRdb's copy keeps in-frame clones and lacks some. The sample yields some 40,000 clones, approximately 94% seen once. The sequenced sample consisted of blood. These receptors were obtained from a man aged 55 to 70 in good health.

The chain links TRBV5-6 to TRBJ2-5; tentatively, D is TRBD1 (5 bases). The CDR3 extends over 13 amino acids. V was cut by 0 bases and J by 7 bases, with 10 bases left in between. In germline, CDR1 is SGHDT, CDR2 YYEEEE. CDR3 loop: CASSLEGRGTQYF. CDR3 bases: TGTGCCAGCAGCTTGGAGGGGCGCGGGACCCAGTACTTC. The full variable domain, completed using reference TRBV5-6 and TRBJ2-5, is DAGVTQSPTHLIKTRGQQVTLRCSPKSGHDTVSWYQQALGQGPQFIFQYYEEEERQRGNFPDRFSGHQFPNYSSELNVNALLLGDSALYLCASSLEGRGTQYFGPGTRLLVL.

The chain joins TRBV29-1 to TRBJ2-5; 8 nucleotides match TRBD2. Trimming took 5 bases from V and 4 from J; bases not matched to a gene: 9. From germline, CDR1 is SQVTM and CDR2 ANQGSEA. This CDR3 spans 14 amino acids. The CDR3 reads CSVLVGRGLETQYF. The CDR3 DNA sequence: TGCAGCGTTTTGGTCGGGAGGGGGTTAGAGACCCAGTACTTC.

The chain links TRBV2 to TRBJ2-5, with 10 bases fitting TRBD2. The CDR3 spans 15 residues. The germline gives CDR1 SNHLY, CDR2 FYNNEI. After removal of 1 base from V and 4 bases from J, the junction contained 3 bases not matched to a gene. CDR3 DNA: TGTGCCAGCAGTGAAGGAGCGGGAGGGGGAGAGACCCAGTACTTC. Its protein product is CASSEGAGGGETQYF.